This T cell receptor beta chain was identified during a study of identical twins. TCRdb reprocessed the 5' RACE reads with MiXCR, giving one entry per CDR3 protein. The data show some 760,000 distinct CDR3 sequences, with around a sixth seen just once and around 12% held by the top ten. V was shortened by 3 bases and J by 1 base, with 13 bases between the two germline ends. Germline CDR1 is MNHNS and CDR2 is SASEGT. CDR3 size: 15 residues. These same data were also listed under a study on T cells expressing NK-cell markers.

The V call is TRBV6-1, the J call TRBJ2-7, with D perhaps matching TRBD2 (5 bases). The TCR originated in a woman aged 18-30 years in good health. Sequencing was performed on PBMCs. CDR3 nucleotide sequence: TGTGCCAGCAGTGATGCCGGGATAGGGTCCTACGAGCAGTACTTC. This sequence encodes CASSDAGIGSYEQYF.